This TCR beta chain is drawn from a study of OX40 agonist ivuxolimab in advanced cancers. At the level of the study: Ivuxolimab is a fully human IgG2 antibody that activates OX40 (CD134).

As concerns this clone: Its matching antigen is unknown.

Some clones are missing from TCRdb's copy, which holds only in-frame ones; the method was immunoSEQ multiplex PCR. This table holds under 25,000 clones, about four fifths found once. The CDR3 has 14 amino acids. The germline V gene has CDR1 MNHEY and CDR2 SMNVEV (reference sequence). With 4 bases removed from V and 2 bases from J, the gap between germline ends came to 9 bases. Study observations and caveats: Expansion of clones was among the lowest in partial responders at 0.1-3.0 mg/kg. Relative to CD4+ cells, CD8+ T cells on average had more expanded clones. Both blood CD4+ and CD8+ T cells showed clonal growth by week 6 at 0.1 to 3.0 mg/kg.

Sequencing used CD4+ or CD8+ T cells sorted from blood, obtained in a trial of the OX40 agonist ivuxolimab. The rearrangement links TRBV27 to TRBJ1-5; D gene unclear. The clonotype was recovered from an adult with an advanced solid tumor such as melanoma, head and neck, liver or kidney cancer. CDR3 protein: CASSSSLGNQPQHF. CDR3 bases: TGTGCCAGCAGTTCAAGCTTGGGCAATCAGCCCCAGCATTTT.